The 27 T cell receptor beta chains given below trace back to one sample, sequenced in a study of radiation and T cells in renal cell carcinoma. TCRdb keeps only in-frame clones here, not all; method: immunoSEQ multiplex PCR. The data contain about 83,000 clones, roughly 83% of them singletons. Described time point: blood 4 weeks post-SBRT, at nephrectomy. Described treatment: 15 Gy SBRT to primary tumor, nephrectomy 4 weeks later. This material consisted of blood, taken from a patient whose treatment included radiotherapy and nephrectomy. The receptors were sampled from a woman aged 55-75 years with renal cell carcinoma.

This clone has just one count. This chain uses TRBV5-6 with TRBJ1-2, with unresolved D. The germline CDR1 and CDR2 sequences are SGHDT and YYEEEE. The CDR3 totals 16 residues. Deletions cut 4 bases from V and 2 bases from J, with 18 bases between. The CDR3, as DNA: TGTGCCAGCAGCCATGTGGTGAGCGCCGAGAACTATGGCTACACCTTC. Its protein is CASSHVVSAENYGYTF.

The CDR3 loop is CASSPRVFSTEAFF. The DNA for the CDR3 is TGCGCCAGCAGTCCAAGGGTGTTCAGCACTGAAGCTTTCTTT. The J gene is TRBJ1-1, the V gene TRBV10-2; unclear D gene. V shed 5 bases and J shed 4 bases, with 14 bases lying between them. This CDR3 spans 14 amino acids. Germline values: CDR1 WSHSY, CDR2 SAAADI.

The rearrangement links TRBV4-2 to TRBJ2-2, with D tentatively TRBD2 (6 bases). V was cut by 1 base and J by 1 base, with 10 bases left in between. The CDR3 totals 16 residues. Germline lookup yields CDR1 LGHNA and CDR2 YNFKEQ. CDR3 loop: CASSQVQGGNTGELFF. Here the CDR3 DNA reads TGTGCCAGCAGCCAAGTCCAGGGAGGGAACACCGGGGAGCTGTTTTTT.

V gene TRBV5-1 combines with J gene TRBJ2-1; the match to TRBD1 covers 9 bases. V lost 3 bases and J lost 3; bases outside the gene matches: 4. CDR1 SGHRS and CDR2 YFSETQ come from the germline V gene. The CDR3 is made up of 15 amino acids. The CDR3 region has the DNA TGCGCCAGCAGCTCGACGGGACAGGGCTACAATGAGCAGTTCTTC. As protein: CASSSTGQGYNEQFF.

V usage is TRBV25-1 and J usage is TRBJ2-5; 11 nucleotides match TRBD2. The length of the CDR3 is 17 residues. Germline V gene lookup returns CDR1 MGHDK and CDR2 SYGVNS. With V trimmed by 0 bases and J by 4 bases, 7 bases remained unmatched. DNA of the CDR3: TGTGCCAGCAGTGAATATTCGATAGCGGGAGGGGGAGAGACCCAGTACTTC. The encoded protein is CASSEYSIAGGGETQYF.

This rearrangement joins TRBV7-8 to TRBJ1-1; D unclear. Germline assignment: CDR1 SGHVS and CDR2 FQNEAQ. This CDR3 spans 13 amino acids. V dropped 5 bases and J dropped 8 bases, with 15 bases sitting between them. For the CDR3, the DNA is TGTGCCAGCAGCCTACCCCCAGGCGTCGAAGCTTTCTTT. It specifies CASSLPPGVEAFF.

V and J are TRBV27 and TRBJ2-3, with unresolved D. V dropped 2 bases and J dropped 4 bases, with 7 bases sitting between them. This CDR3 spans 13 amino acids. Germline V CDR1 and CDR2: MNHEY, SMNVEV (reference sequence). CDR3 in DNA: TGTGCCAGCAGTTTACCGAACGCAGATACGCAGTATTTT. This codes for CASSLPNADTQYF.

The V call is TRBV4-1, the J call TRBJ2-5, with 8 bases aligning to TRBD1. The J call could be wrong; TRBJ2-7 is a better fit for the DNA end. CDR1 is MGHRA, CDR2 YSYEKL, per germline. The CDR3 contains 15 residues. CDR3 DNA sequence: TGCGCCAGCAGCCAAGTAGGACAGGGTGGAGACGAGCAGTACTTC. Its protein product is CASSQVGQGGDEQYF.

V gene TRBV19 combines with J gene TRBJ1-5; a possible D gene is TRBD1 (5 bases). The CDR3 is 13 amino acids. V was cut by 7 bases and J by 5 bases, with 12 bases left in between. The germline gives CDR1 LNHDA, CDR2 SQIVND (reference sequence). This chain's CDR3 is CASMETRDQPQHF. For the CDR3, the DNA is TGTGCCAGTATGGAAACCAGGGATCAGCCCCAGCATTTT.

The rearrangement links TRBV11-2 to TRBJ1-2, with unresolved D. Trimming took 2 bases from V and 2 from J, leaving 9 bases between them. CDR1 and CDR2 (germline): SGHAT, FQNNGV. The CDR3 runs 14 residues. CDR3 sequence (DNA): TGTGCCAGCAGCTTAAATCCCCGAAACTATGGCTACACCTTC. This codes for CASSLNPRNYGYTF.

V and J are TRBV9 and TRBJ2-7, with 9 bases that match TRBD1. Germline loops: CDR1 SGDLS, CDR2 YYNGEE. This CDR3 has 14 residues. Trimming took 4 bases from V and 6 from J; bases not matched to a gene: 8. The CDR3 loop is CASSRDRGTLEQYF. Here the CDR3 DNA reads TGTGCCAGCAGCCGAGACAGGGGGACGCTCGAGCAGTACTTC.

This CDR3 reads CASSYGLAAYEQYF. The CDR3 nucleotides are TGTGCCAGCAGTTACGGACTAGCGGCCTACGAGCAGTACTTC. This sequence joins TRBV6-6 and TRBJ2-7, with 10 positions matching TRBD2. CDR3 size: 14 residues. Germline-derived CDR1 and CDR2 are MNHNY and SVGAGI (reference sequence). V trimming: 2 bases; J trimming: 2 bases; junction bases outside the gene matches: 0.

The chain employs TRBV4-2 and TRBJ2-2, with 10 positions matching TRBD2. The CDR3 is made up of 16 amino acids. V was pared by 4 bases and J by 8 bases, with 10 bases of the junction left unmatched. Germline CDR1 and CDR2: LGHNA and YNFKEQ. The CDR3 DNA reads as TGTGCCAGCAGCCCCGGACTAGCGGTCTCTTTGGGGGAGCTGTTTTTT. Translating it yields CASSPGLAVSLGELFF.

The rearrangement uses TRBV4-3 and TRBJ1-1; D perhaps matches TRBD1 (6 bases). The CDR3 is 15 amino acids. Trimming cost V 0 bases and J 6 bases, with 14 bases left between them. The germline V gene encodes CDR1 LGHNA and CDR2 YSLEER. The chain's CDR3 is CASSQDDRLPAEAFF. CDR3 bases: TGCGCCAGCAGCCAAGACGACAGGCTCCCCGCTGAAGCTTTCTTT.

V usage is TRBV19 and J usage is TRBJ2-7; TRBD2 matches 8 bases. This CDR3 is 14 amino acids long. The V segment lost 10 bases and the J segment 1 base; nucleotides outside the gene matches: 9. From germline, CDR1 is LNHDA and CDR2 SQIVND (reference sequence). For the CDR3, the DNA is TGTGCCACCGCCAGCGGGGGAGCGTCCTACGAGCAGTACTTC. Protein: CATASGGASYEQYF. The whole variable domain, remainder taken from reference TRBV19 and TRBJ2-7, is DGGITQSPKYLFRKEGQNVTLSCEQNLNHDAMYWYRQDPGQGLRLIYYSQIVNDFQKGDIAEGYSVSREKKESFPLTVTSAQKNPTAFYLCATASGGASYEQYFGPGTRLTVT.

The CDR3 DNA reads TGCGCCAGCCGGCCACACACCGGGGAGCTGTTTTTT. It yields the protein CASRPHTGELFF. The rearrangement uses TRBV5-1 and TRBJ2-2, with no clear D. V was cut by 7 bases and J by 3 bases, with 7 bases left in between. There are 12 residues in the CDR3. Germline V gene data show CDR1 as SGHRS and CDR2 as YFSETQ.

This chain links TRBV18 with TRBJ1-1; no firm D call. The V gene's germline CDR1 is KGHSH and CDR2 LQKENI. The CDR3 contains 13 residues. The V and J ends lost 2 bases and 3 bases respectively, with 7 bases between them. The CDR3 is CASSPTRDTEAFF. CDR3 sequence (DNA): TGTGCCAGCTCACCAACGCGAGACACTGAAGCTTTCTTT.

The CDR3: CASSSQYLSGYTF. Here the CDR3 DNA reads TGTGCCAGCAGTTCCCAATACCTCTCCGGGTACACCTTC. This sequence joins TRBV6-6 and TRBJ1-2; D ambiguous. The V and J ends lost 4 bases and 11 bases respectively, with 17 bases between them. Looked up from germline, CDR1 is MNHNY and CDR2 is SVGAGI (reference sequence). This CDR3 has 13 residues.

The chain has TRBV27 and TRBJ1-2; D is perhaps TRBD1 (5 bases). V was shortened by 0 bases and J by 4 bases, with 9 bases between the two germline ends. From germline, CDR1 is MNHEY and CDR2 SMNVEV (reference sequence). The CDR3 is 14 residues long. The CDR3 DNA follows: TGTGCCAGCAGTTTATCCAGGGCCCTCTATGGCTACACCTTC. Translated, it gives CASSLSRALYGYTF.

This chain links TRBV28 with TRBJ2-2; tentative D call: TRBD2 (6 bases). Germline V gene sequence: CDR1 MDHEN, CDR2 SYDVKM. Trimming removed 2 bases from V and 0 bases from J, with 7 bases in between. The CDR3 is 15 amino acids. The CDR3 region is CASSLPGANTGELFF. DNA of the CDR3: TGTGCCAGCAGTTTACCGGGAGCGAACACCGGGGAGCTGTTTTTT.

The chain recombines TRBV7-2 with TRBJ2-5; 7 nucleotides align to TRBD1. The V gene end was trimmed by 5 bases and the J gene end by 2 bases; junction bases not matched to a gene: 5. Germline CDR1 and CDR2: SGHTA and FQGNSA. This CDR3 contains 14 residues. CDR3 nucleotide sequence: TGTGCCAGCAGCCAGGGACAGAGACAAGAGACCCAGTACTTC. Translation gives CASSQGQRQETQYF. Combining the CDR3 with reference TRBV7-2 and TRBJ2-5 gives the whole variable domain GAGVSQSPSNKVTEKGKDVELRCDPISGHTALYWYRQSLGQGLEFLIYFQGNSAPDKSGLPSDRFSAERTGGSVSTLTIQRTQQEDSAVYLCASSQGQRQETQYFGPGTRLLVL.

V is TRBV6-5 and J is TRBJ2-3, with D unresolved. This CDR3 has 13 residues. Germline assignment: CDR1 MNHEY and CDR2 SVGAGI. With 6 bases removed from V and 7 bases from J, the gap between germline ends came to 14 bases. The CDR3 spells CASRDLQAHTQYF. CDR3 sequence (DNA): TGTGCCAGCAGGGACCTGCAAGCCCATACGCAGTATTTT.

This clone was observed a handful of times. V usage is TRBV7-6 and J usage is TRBJ1-6; unclear D gene. Trimming removed 3 bases at V and 6 bases at J, with 9 bases between. Germline V gene sequence: CDR1 SGHVS, CDR2 FNYEAQ. This CDR3 comprises 14 residues. CDR3 region: CASSFQESNSPLHF. In nucleotides, the CDR3 is TGTGCCAGCAGCTTCCAGGAGTCTAATTCACCCCTCCACTTT.

V is TRBV19 and J is TRBJ2-1; D is unclear. Trimming left V 3 bases short and J 8 bases short, with 11 bases between. CDR3 length equals 13 residues. Germline V gene data show CDR1 as LNHDA and CDR2 as SQIVND (reference sequence). Written as DNA, the CDR3 is TGTGCCAGTAGTATCGGGCCCACCGATGAGCAGTTCTTC. This encodes CASSIGPTDEQFF.

This clone was seen a handful of times. The rearrangement uses TRBV9 and TRBJ2-7, with 11 nucleotides matching TRBD2. The germline V gene has CDR1 SGDLS and CDR2 YYNGEE. The CDR3 contains 19 residues. With 0 bases clipped from V and 0 bases from J, the junction kept 11 bases outside the gene matches. The CDR3 loop reads CASSVGAGGTSGSSYEQYF. CDR3 bases: TGTGCCAGCAGCGTAGGGGCAGGGGGCACTAGCGGGAGCTCCTACGAGCAGTACTTC.

This clone is a singleton in its sample. J is TRBJ2-1 and V is TRBV7-6, with 12 bases matching TRBD2. J lost 10 bases, V lost 4 bases, and 8 bases had no gene match. Germline lookup yields CDR1 SGHVS and CDR2 FNYEAQ. This CDR3 contains 15 residues. The CDR3 loop reads CASSSEWGLAGEQFF. The CDR3 DNA follows: TGTGCCAGCAGCTCCGAGTGGGGACTAGCGGGCGAGCAGTTCTTC. Full variable domain (outside the CDR3, taken from reference TRBV7-6 and TRBJ2-1): GAGVSQSPRYKVTKRGQDVALRCDPISGHVSLYWYRQALGQGPEFLTYFNYEAQQDKSGLPNDRFSAERPEGSISTLTIQRTEQRDSAMYRCASSSEWGLAGEQFFGPGTRLTVL.

The chain recombines TRBV28 with TRBJ2-5; TRBD1 agrees at 7 bases. Germline V lookup: CDR1 MDHEN, CDR2 SYDVKM. CDR3 length equals 13 residues. The trim removed 7 bases at V and 2 bases at J, leaving 4 bases unmatched. The DNA for the CDR3 is TGTGCCAGCACCAGGGGGTGGCAAGAGACCCAGTACTTC. It translates to CASTRGWQETQYF.